Shown below are 7 T cell receptor beta chains from a single sample sequenced in a study of blood T cells in healthy people across ages (dated by TCRdb to between 2014 and 2017). Library prep was done by 5' RACE. For sequencing, an Illumina HiSeq 2500 was employed. A second 7 to 11 cycle PCR used a sample-barcoded 5' primer and a J-beta primer mix. Clones were called with MiXCR by TCRdb after fastp trimmed the public reads at Q25, and only in-frame beta chains were retained. Every CDR3 protein is listed once, alongside the most common genes and DNA of its rows. In all, the sample holds some 900,000 distinct CDR3 sequences, and 40% to 60% of those were seen once. In total, the top ten clones hold 13% of the sample. The sequenced sample was blood. These TCRs come from a man aged 25-45 years in good health.

The chain couples TRBV27 to TRBJ2-5; D perhaps matches TRBD2 (6 bases). There are 16 residues in the CDR3. V lost 0 bases, J lost 11 bases, and 22 bases lay in between. Germline V CDR1 and CDR2: MNHEY, SMNVEV (reference sequence). CDR3 DNA sequence: TGTGCCAGCAGTTTATCGGGCGGGGTGCTGTTTCATGAGCAGTACTTC. It yields the protein CASSLSGGVLFHEQYF.

The chain carries TRBV20-1 and TRBJ2-7, with a tentative D call TRBD2 (6 bases). With 3 bases removed from V and 1 base from J, the gap between germline ends came to 19 bases. The V gene's germline CDR1 is DFQATT and CDR2 SNEGSKA (reference sequence). The CDR3 extends over 16 amino acids. CDR3 in amino acids: CSARGFQGLQSYEQYF. The CDR3 DNA is TGCAGTGCTAGGGGGTTTCAGGGACTCCAGTCCTACGAGCAGTACTTC.

This clonotype has just one count. This rearrangement joins TRBV5-6 to TRBJ2-7; 7 bases align to TRBD1. Trimming cost V 5 bases and J 1 base; bases outside gene matches: 6. The CDR3 runs to 14 residues. Germline CDR1 reads SGHDT; CDR2 reads YYEEEE. The CDR3 loop reads CASRISGGSYEQYF. The CDR3 nucleotides are TGTGCCAGCAGAATTTCAGGGGGTTCCTACGAGCAGTACTTC.

The V and J genes are TRBV12-3 or TRBV12-4 and TRBJ2-3; 7 bases agree with TRBD2. Losses at the gene ends were 4 bases for V and 7 bases for J; bases not matched to a gene: 14. The CDR3 has 16 residues. The chain's CDR3 is CASSSSAGDLGNTQYF. As DNA, the CDR3 is TGTGCCAGCAGTTCTTCCGCGGGGGACCTCGGGAATACGCAGTATTTT.

The chain combines TRBV12-3 or TRBV12-4 with TRBJ2-3; D not certain. This CDR3 region has 15 residues. Deletions cut 11 bases from V and 3 bases from J, with 21 bases between. CDR3 nucleotide sequence: TGTGCCGGTCTCGACGAAGGGAAAGCTACAGATACGCAGTATTTT. It specifies CAGLDEGKATDTQYF.

Concerning this clonotype: A read error is possible here, since a much larger clone lies one base away. The chain couples TRBV4-1 to TRBJ2-5; no reliable D call. V was pared by 0 bases and J by 4 bases, with 12 bases between. The CDR3 consists of 15 residues. From germline, CDR1 is MGHRA and CDR2 YSYEKL. DNA of the CDR3: TGCGCCAGCAGCCAAGATTCCGGAGACCGAGAGACCCAGTACTTC. Translated: CASSQDSGDRETQYF.

A few counts support this clonotype. The chain uses TRBV24-1 and TRBJ2-5, with 8 nucleotides matching TRBD1. Germline trimming cut 4 bases from V and 3 bases from J; bases unmatched to any gene: 6. The CDR3 is 15 residues long. The germline V gene encodes CDR1 KGHDR and CDR2 SFDVKD. In DNA, the CDR3 is TGTGCCACCAGTGAGTCTACAGGGGGTGAAGAGACCCAGTACTTC. Its translation: CATSESTGGEETQYF.